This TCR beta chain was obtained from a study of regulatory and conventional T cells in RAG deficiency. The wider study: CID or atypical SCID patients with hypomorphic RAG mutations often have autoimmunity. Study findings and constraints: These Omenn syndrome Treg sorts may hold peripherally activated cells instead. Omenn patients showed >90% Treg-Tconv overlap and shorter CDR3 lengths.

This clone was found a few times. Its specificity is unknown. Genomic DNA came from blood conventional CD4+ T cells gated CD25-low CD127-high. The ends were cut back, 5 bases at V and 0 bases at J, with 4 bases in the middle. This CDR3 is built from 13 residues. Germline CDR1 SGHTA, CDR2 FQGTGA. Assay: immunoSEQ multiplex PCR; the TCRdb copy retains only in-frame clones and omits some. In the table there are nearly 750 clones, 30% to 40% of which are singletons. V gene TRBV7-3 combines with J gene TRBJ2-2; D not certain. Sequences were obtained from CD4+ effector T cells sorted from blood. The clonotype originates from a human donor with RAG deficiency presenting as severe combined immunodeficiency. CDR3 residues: CASSRTNTGELFF. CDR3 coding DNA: TGTGCCAGCAGCCGGACGAACACCGGGGAGCTGTTTTTT.